This is a list of T cell receptor beta chains from one sample in a study of blood T cell repertoires in COVID-19. Some clones are missing from TCRdb's copy, which holds only in-frame ones; the method was immunoSEQ multiplex PCR. The table has 330,000 or so clones, roughly 87% seen once. The sequencing input was PBMCs or T cells enriched from blood (not recorded which). Receptor source: a woman aged 30 to 39 who had recovered from COVID-19. The CDR3 runs from the conserved cysteine through the conserved F or W. Fields, in order: CDR3 protein, CDR3 DNA, clone size, V gene, J gene, D gene. D genes are given only for firm matches. A row's size may be missing; if present it is once, few, many or a size class.

cdr3_aa: CASSGTGAYQPQHF
cdr3_nt: TGTGCCAGCAGTGGGACAGGGGCCTATCAGCCCCAGCATTTT
clone_size: NA
v_call: TRBV2
j_call: TRBJ1-5
d_call: TRBD1

cdr3_aa: CSASTRNTGELFF
cdr3_nt: TGCAGTGCCAGTACAAGGAACACCGGGGAGCTGTTTTTT
clone_size: NA
v_call: TRBV20-1
j_call: TRBJ2-2
d_call: NA

cdr3_aa: CASSPSHQDGYTF
cdr3_nt: TGTGCCAGCTCACCATCCCACCAGGATGGCTACACCTTC
clone_size: NA
v_call: TRBV18
j_call: TRBJ1-2
d_call: NA

cdr3_aa: CASATSNEKLFF
cdr3_nt: TGTGCCAGCGCAACTTCGAATGAAAAACTGTTTTTT
clone_size: NA
v_call: TRBV2
j_call: TRBJ1-4
d_call: NA

cdr3_aa: CAISENTNTEAFF
cdr3_nt: TGTGCCATCAGTGAAAACACCAACACTGAAGCTTTCTTT
clone_size: NA
v_call: TRBV10-3
j_call: TRBJ1-1
d_call: NA

cdr3_aa: CSVVRTSGSHEQYF
cdr3_nt: TGCAGCGTTGTTCGAACTAGCGGGAGCCACGAGCAGTACTTC
clone_size: NA
v_call: TRBV29-1
j_call: TRBJ2-7
d_call: TRBD2

cdr3_aa: CASSPRTGGRVEQYF
cdr3_nt: TGTGCCAGCAGCCCGAGGACAGGGGGGAGAGTCGAGCAGTACTTC
clone_size: NA
v_call: TRBV13
j_call: TRBJ2-7
d_call: TRBD1

cdr3_aa: CASSLQGPPSTDTQYF
cdr3_nt: TGCGCCAGCAGCTTACAGGGGCCACCTAGCACAGATACGCAGTATTTT
clone_size: NA
v_call: TRBV5-1
j_call: TRBJ2-3
d_call: TRBD1

cdr3_aa: CASGISSGSDEQFF
cdr3_nt: TGTGCCAGCGGAATTTCTAGCGGGAGCGATGAGCAGTTCTTC
clone_size: few
v_call: TRBV3-1/TRBV3-2
j_call: TRBJ2-1
d_call: TRBD2

cdr3_aa: CASSYAPEVQPQHF
cdr3_nt: TGTGCCAGTAGCTACGCCCCCGAAGTGCAGCCCCAGCATTTT
clone_size: NA
v_call: TRBV19
j_call: TRBJ1-5
d_call: NA

cdr3_aa: CASSIVPNEQFF
cdr3_nt: TGTGCCAGTAGTATAGTTCCGAATGAGCAGTTCTTC
clone_size: NA
v_call: TRBV19
j_call: TRBJ2-1
d_call: NA

cdr3_aa: CASSTAHNEQFF
cdr3_nt: TGTGCCAGCAGCACAGCCCACAATGAGCAGTTCTTC
clone_size: NA
v_call: TRBV28
j_call: TRBJ2-1
d_call: NA

cdr3_aa: CASSDSGRGETQYF
cdr3_nt: TGTGCCAGCAGTGATAGCGGGAGGGGTGAGACCCAGTACTTC
clone_size: NA
v_call: TRBV6-2/TRBV6-3
j_call: TRBJ2-5
d_call: TRBD2

cdr3_aa: CASSAQGNTEAFF
cdr3_nt: TGTGCCAGCAGTGCTCAGGGGAACACTGAAGCTTTCTTT
clone_size: once
v_call: TRBV2
j_call: TRBJ1-1
d_call: NA

cdr3_aa: CASSYDRDTEAFF
cdr3_nt: TGTGCCAGCTCTTACGACAGAGACACTGAAGCTTTCTTT
clone_size: once
v_call: TRBV18
j_call: TRBJ1-1
d_call: NA

cdr3_aa: CASGLVRDRGCTEAFF
cdr3_nt: TGTGCTAGTGGTTTGGTCCGGGACAGGGGTTGCACTGAAGCTTTCTTT
clone_size: NA
v_call: TRBV12-5
j_call: TRBJ1-1
d_call: TRBD1

cdr3_aa: CASSSPTGGDTQYF
cdr3_nt: TGTGCCAGCAGTTCCCCCACCGGCGGAGATACGCAGTATTTT
clone_size: NA
v_call: TRBV11-2
j_call: TRBJ2-3
d_call: NA

cdr3_aa: CASSGRQGATRNNSPLHF
cdr3_nt: TGTGCCAGCAGCGGGCGACAGGGGGCGACGAGAAATAATTCACCCCTCCACTTT
clone_size: NA
v_call: TRBV7-9
j_call: TRBJ1-6
d_call: TRBD1

cdr3_aa: CASSRDSQDTQYF
cdr3_nt: TGTGCCAGCAGTAGGGACTCCCAAGATACGCAGTATTTT
clone_size: NA
v_call: TRBV6-5
j_call: TRBJ2-3
d_call: NA

cdr3_aa: CASSFLREGRRTDTQYF
cdr3_nt: TGTGCCAGCAGTTTTCTCCGGGAGGGGAGAAGAACAGATACGCAGTATTTT
clone_size: NA
v_call: TRBV28
j_call: TRBJ2-3
d_call: TRBD2

cdr3_aa: CASSPDRVGVYGYTF
cdr3_nt: TGTGCCAGCAGTCCGGACAGGGTAGGAGTCTATGGCTACACCTTC
clone_size: NA
v_call: TRBV2
j_call: TRBJ1-2
d_call: TRBD1

cdr3_aa: CASSSGSTNYGYTF
cdr3_nt: TGTGCCAGCAGTTCAGGGTCCACTAACTATGGCTACACCTTC
clone_size: NA
v_call: TRBV28
j_call: TRBJ1-2
d_call: NA

cdr3_aa: CAWSVGDTIYF
cdr3_nt: TGTGCCTGGAGTGTAGGGGACACCATATATTTT
clone_size: NA
v_call: TRBV30
j_call: TRBJ1-3
d_call: NA